The 8 T cell receptor beta chains below come from one sample, sequenced in a study of T cells in Graves' hyperthyroidism and ophthalmopathy. Researchers amplified the TCR beta CDR3 regions from RNA transcripts. HTBI primers drove first-round RT-PCR of the TCR CDR3. TCRdb passed the multiplex PCR reads through MiXCR, listing each CDR3 protein once. The table records 500,000 to 800,000 distinct CDR3 sequences, approximately 14% of them present only once. The sequenced material came from blood. The receptors were gathered from a woman in her fifties or sixties with Graves' ophthalmopathy.

This clonotype was seen more than once but under ten times. This chain links TRBV7-9 with TRBJ2-2; 13 bases map to TRBD2. Germline-derived CDR1 and CDR2 are SEHNR and FQNEAQ (reference sequence). The CDR3 loop spans 14 amino acids. V dropped 5 bases and J dropped 6; count of bases not matched to a gene: 0. CDR3 bases: TGTGCCAGCAGCGGACTAGCGGGAGCCGGGGAGCTGTTTTTT. This translates into CASSGLAGAGELFF.

In this sample, this clonotype turned up many times. CDR3 loop: CASSLRGQGYNEQFF. As DNA, the CDR3 is TGTGCCAGCAGCCTCCGGGGACAGGGTTACAATGAGCAGTTCTTC. The chain links TRBV7-8 to TRBJ2-1; 9 nucleotides line up with TRBD1. The CDR3 spans 15 residues. V was pared by 5 bases and J by 4 bases, with 6 bases of the junction left unmatched. CDR1 is SGHVS, CDR2 FQNEAQ, per germline.

The chain couples TRBV11-2 to TRBJ1-2; 7 bases line up with TRBD1. Trimming at V came to 5 bases and at J to 4 bases, leaving 7 bases not matched to a gene. The length of the CDR3 is 14 residues. Germline values: CDR1 SGHAT, CDR2 FQNNGV. This chain's CDR3 is CASSKGQVAYGYTF. CDR3 DNA sequence: TGTGCCAGCAGCAAAGGACAGGTCGCCTATGGCTACACCTTC. Drawing the rest from reference TRBV11-2 and TRBJ1-2, the complete variable domain is EAGVAQSPRYKIIEKRQSVAFWCNPISGHATLYWYQQILGQGPKLLIQFQNNGVVDDSQLPKDRFSAERLKGVDSTLKIQPAKLEDSAVYLCASSKGQVAYGYTFGSGTRLTVV.

This clonotype was seen repeatedly, ten times or more. This sequence joins TRBV20-1 and TRBJ1-1; D is uncertain. Between the trimmed V and J ends, which lost 3 bases and 2 bases, there was a span of 7 bases. This CDR3 comprises 12 residues. CDR1 is DFQATT and CDR2 is SNEGSKA in the germline V gene (reference sequence). DNA of the CDR3: TGCAGTGCTAGGAGAGTTAACACTGAAGCTTTCTTT. This encodes CSARRVNTEAFF.

This clonotype was counted ten times or more. This chain links TRBV27 with TRBJ2-1; D ambiguous. CDR3 length equals 13 residues. Germline V gene data show CDR1 as MNHEY and CDR2 as SMNVEV (reference sequence). Trimming left V 5 bases short and J 7 bases short, with 12 bases between. CDR3 region: CASSPYSRNEQFF. The CDR3 nucleotides are TGTGCCAGCAGTCCCTACTCTAGGAATGAGCAGTTCTTC.

This clonotype was observed at least ten times. J is TRBJ2-1 and V is TRBV7-2; TRBD2 agrees at 12 bases. Per the germline V gene, CDR1 is SGHTA and CDR2 is FQGNSA. V lost 5 bases to trimming and J lost 6 bases; unmatched junction nucleotides: 17. The CDR3 totals 19 residues. CDR3: CASSPRLAGAAGGVNEQFF. The CDR3 coding sequence is TGTGCCAGCAGCCCGAGACTAGCGGGAGCGGCGGGGGGTGTCAATGAGCAGTTCTTC.

This clonotype was recorded many times. CDR3 amino acids: CASSQRTGLRTDTQYF. The CDR3 nucleotides read TGTGCCAGCTCACAGCGGACAGGGCTCCGCACAGATACGCAGTATTTT. V is TRBV18 and J is TRBJ2-3; 8 bases agree with TRBD1. The V segment lost 4 bases and the J segment 1 base; nucleotides outside the gene matches: 7. CDR3 length equals 16 residues. Germline V gives CDR1 KGHSH, CDR2 LQKENI.

V gene TRBV7-9 combines with J gene TRBJ1-4; 7 bases match TRBD1. V lost 6 bases, J lost 4 bases, and 8 bases stayed unmatched. This CDR3 comprises 15 residues. From germline, CDR1 is SEHNR and CDR2 FQNEAQ (reference sequence). CDR3 sequence reads: CASSPGQTYNEKLFF. The DNA for the CDR3 is TGTGCCAGCAGTCCGGGACAGACCTATAATGAAAAACTGTTTTTT.